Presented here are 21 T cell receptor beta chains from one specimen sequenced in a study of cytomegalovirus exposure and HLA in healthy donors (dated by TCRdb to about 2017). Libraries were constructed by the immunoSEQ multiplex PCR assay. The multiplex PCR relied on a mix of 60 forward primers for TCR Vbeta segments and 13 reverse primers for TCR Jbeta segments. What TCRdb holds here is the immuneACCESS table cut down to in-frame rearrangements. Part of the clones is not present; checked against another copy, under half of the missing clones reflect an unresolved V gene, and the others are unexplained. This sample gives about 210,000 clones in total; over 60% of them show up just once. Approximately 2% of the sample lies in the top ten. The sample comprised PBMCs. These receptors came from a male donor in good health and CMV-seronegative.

CDR3 bases: TGTGCCAGCAGCTTAAGGACTAGCCCCCTCGGTGAGCAGTTCTTC. It yields the protein CASSLRTSPLGEQFF. The chain couples TRBV7-2 to TRBJ2-1, with 8 nucleotides matching TRBD2. CDR1 is SGHTA and CDR2 is FQGNSA in the germline V gene. The CDR3 runs to 15 residues. V was clipped by 2 bases and J by 9 bases; unmatched bases: 9.

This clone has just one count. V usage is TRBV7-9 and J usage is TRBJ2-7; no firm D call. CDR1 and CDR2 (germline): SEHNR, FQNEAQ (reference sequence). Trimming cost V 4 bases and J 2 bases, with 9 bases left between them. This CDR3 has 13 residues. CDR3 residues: CASSSPVAYEQYF. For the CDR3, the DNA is TGTGCCAGCAGCTCCCCGGTGGCCTACGAGCAGTACTTC.

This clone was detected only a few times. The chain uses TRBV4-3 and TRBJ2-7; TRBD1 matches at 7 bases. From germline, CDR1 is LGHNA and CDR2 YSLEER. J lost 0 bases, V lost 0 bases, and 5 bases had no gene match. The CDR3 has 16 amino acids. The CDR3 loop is CASSQDLSGGSYEQYF. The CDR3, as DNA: TGCGCCAGCAGCCAAGACCTCTCAGGGGGCTCCTACGAGCAGTACTTC.

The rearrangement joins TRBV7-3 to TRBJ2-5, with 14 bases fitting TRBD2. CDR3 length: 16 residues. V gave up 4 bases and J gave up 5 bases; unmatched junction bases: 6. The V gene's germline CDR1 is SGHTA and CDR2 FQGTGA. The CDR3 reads CASSSGLAGVVETQYF. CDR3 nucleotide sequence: TGTGCCAGCAGCTCGGGACTAGCGGGAGTGGTCGAGACCCAGTACTTC. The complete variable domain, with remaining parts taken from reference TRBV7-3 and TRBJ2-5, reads GAGVSQTPSNKVTEKGKYVELRCDPISGHTALYWYRQSLGQGPEFLIYFQGTGAADDSGLPNDRFFAVRPEGSVSTLKIQRTERGDSAVYLCASSSGLAGVVETQYFGPGTRLLVL.

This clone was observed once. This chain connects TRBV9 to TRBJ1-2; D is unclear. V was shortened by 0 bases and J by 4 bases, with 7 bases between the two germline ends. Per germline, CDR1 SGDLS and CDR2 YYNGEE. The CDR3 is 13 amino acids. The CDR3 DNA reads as TGTGCCAGCAGCGTAGTAGAAAGCTATGGCTACACCTTC. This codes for CASSVVESYGYTF.

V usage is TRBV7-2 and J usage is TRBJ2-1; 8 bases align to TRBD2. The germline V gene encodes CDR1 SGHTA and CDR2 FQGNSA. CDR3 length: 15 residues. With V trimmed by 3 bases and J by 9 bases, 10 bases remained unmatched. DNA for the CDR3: TGTGCCAGCAGCTTGGGGACTAGTAGGGGAGGTGAGCAGTTCTTC. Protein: CASSLGTSRGGEQFF.

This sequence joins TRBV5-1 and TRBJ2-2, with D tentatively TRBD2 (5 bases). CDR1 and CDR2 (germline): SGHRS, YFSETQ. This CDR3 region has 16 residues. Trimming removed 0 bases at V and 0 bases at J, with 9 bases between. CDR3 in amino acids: CASSLAPGTNTGELFF. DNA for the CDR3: TGCGCCAGCAGCTTGGCCCCGGGAACGAACACCGGGGAGCTGTTTTTT.

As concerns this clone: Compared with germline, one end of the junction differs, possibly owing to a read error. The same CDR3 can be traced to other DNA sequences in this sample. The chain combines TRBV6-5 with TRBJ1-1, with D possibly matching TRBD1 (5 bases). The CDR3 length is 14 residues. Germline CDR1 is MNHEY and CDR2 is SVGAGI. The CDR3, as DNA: TGTGCCAGCAGTTACGGAGGGGAAAACACTGAAGCTTTCTTC. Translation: CASSYGGENTEAFF.

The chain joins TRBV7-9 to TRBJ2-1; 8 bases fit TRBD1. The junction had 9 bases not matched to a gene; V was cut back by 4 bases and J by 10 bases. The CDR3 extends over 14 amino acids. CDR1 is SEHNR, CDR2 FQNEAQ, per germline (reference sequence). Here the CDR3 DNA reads TGTGCCAGCAGCTCGACTCAGGGGGCGCGGGAGCAGTTCTTC. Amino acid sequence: CASSSTQGAREQFF.

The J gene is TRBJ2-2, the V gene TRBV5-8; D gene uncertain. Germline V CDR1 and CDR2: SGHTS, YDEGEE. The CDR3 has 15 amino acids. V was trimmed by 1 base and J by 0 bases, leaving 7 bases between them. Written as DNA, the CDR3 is TGTGCCAGCAGCTTGAAACAGACGAACACCGGGGAGCTGTTTTTT. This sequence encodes CASSLKQTNTGELFF. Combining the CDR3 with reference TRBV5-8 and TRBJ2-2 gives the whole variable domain EAGVTQSPTHLIKTRGQQATLRCSPISGHTSVYWYQQALGLGLQFLLWYDEGEERNRGNFPPRFSGRQFPNYSSELNVNALELEDSALYLCASSLKQTNTGELFFGEGSRLTVL.

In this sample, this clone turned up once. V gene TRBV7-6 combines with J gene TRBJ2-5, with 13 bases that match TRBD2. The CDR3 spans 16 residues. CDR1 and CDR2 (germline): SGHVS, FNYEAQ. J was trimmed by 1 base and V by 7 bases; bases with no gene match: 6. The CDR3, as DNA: TGTGCCAGCACTAAGGGACTAGCGGGGTCCCAAGAGACCCAGTACTTC. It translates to CASTKGLAGSQETQYF.

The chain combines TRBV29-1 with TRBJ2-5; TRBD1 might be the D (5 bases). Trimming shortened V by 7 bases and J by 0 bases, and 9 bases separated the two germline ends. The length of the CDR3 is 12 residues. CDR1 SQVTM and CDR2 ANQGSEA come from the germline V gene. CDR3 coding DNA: TGCAGCGCCCAGGACAACCAAGAGACCCAGTACTTC. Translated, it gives CSAQDNQETQYF. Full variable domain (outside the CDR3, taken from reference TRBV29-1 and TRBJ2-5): SAVISQKPSRDICQRGTSLTIQCQVDSQVTMMFWYRQQPGQSLTLIATANQGSEATYESGFVIDKFPISRPNLTFSTLTVSNMSPEDSSIYLCSAQDNQETQYFGPGTRLLVL.

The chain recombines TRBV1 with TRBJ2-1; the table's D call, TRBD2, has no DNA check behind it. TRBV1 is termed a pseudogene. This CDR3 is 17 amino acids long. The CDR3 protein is CTSSQSPGLADYNEQFF. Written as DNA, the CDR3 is TGCACCAGCAGCCAGTCACCGGGACTAGCGGATTACAATGAGCAGTTCTTC.

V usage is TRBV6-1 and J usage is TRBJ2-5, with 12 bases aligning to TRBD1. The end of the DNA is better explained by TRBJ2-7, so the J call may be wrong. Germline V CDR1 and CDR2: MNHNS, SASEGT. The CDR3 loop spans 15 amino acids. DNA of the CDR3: TGTGCCAGCATCGATCCGGGACAGGGGGCTTACGAGCAGTACTTC. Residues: CASIDPGQGAYEQYF.

The CDR3 here is CASSTTGDYGYTF. In DNA, the CDR3 is TGTGCCAGCAGTACGACAGGGGACTATGGCTACACCTTC. The V and J genes are TRBV6-5 and TRBJ1-2; 8 positions agree with TRBD1. The germline gives CDR1 MNHEY, CDR2 SVGAGI. The CDR3 has 13 residues. Losses at the gene ends were 5 bases for V and 3 bases for J; bases not matched to a gene: 2.

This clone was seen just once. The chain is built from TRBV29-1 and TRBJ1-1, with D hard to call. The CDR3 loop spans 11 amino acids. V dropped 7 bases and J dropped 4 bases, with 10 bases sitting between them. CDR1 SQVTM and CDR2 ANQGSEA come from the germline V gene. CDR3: CSAGGSTEAFF. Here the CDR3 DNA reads TGCAGCGCCGGAGGGAGCACTGAAGCTTTCTTT.

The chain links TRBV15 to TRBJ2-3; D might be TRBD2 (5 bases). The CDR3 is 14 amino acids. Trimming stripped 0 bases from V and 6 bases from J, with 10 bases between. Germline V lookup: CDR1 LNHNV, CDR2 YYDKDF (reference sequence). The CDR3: CATSRDRASDTQYF. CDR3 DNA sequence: TGTGCCACCAGCAGAGATCGCGCTAGCGATACGCAGTATTTT.

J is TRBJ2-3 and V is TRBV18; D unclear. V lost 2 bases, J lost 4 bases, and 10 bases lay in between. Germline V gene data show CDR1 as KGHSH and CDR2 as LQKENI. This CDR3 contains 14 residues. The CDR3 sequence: CASSPTGVSDTQYF. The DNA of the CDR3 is TGTGCCAGCTCACCAACTGGAGTGTCAGATACGCAGTATTTT.

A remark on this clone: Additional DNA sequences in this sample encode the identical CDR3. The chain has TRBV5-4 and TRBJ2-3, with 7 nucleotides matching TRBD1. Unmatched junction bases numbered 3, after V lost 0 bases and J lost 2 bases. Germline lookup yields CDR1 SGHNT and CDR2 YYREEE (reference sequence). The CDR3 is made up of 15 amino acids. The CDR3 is CASSLGQGNTDTQYF. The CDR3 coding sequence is TGTGCCAGCAGCTTGGGACAGGGAAACACAGATACGCAGTATTTT.

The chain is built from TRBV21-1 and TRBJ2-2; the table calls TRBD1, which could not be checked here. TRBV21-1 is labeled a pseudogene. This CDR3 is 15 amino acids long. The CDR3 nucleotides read TGTGCCGCCCCCCCGGGACAGGGAAACACCGGGGAGCTGTTTTTT. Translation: CAAPPGQGNTGELFF.

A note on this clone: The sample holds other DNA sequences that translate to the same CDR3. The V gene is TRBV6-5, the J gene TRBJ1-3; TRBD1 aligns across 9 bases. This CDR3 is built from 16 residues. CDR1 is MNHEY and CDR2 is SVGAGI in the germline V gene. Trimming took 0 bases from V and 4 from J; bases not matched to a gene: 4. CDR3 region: CASSYSGTGSGNTIYF. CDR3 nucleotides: TGTGCCAGCAGTTACTCGGGGACAGGGAGCGGAAACACCATATATTTT.